This T cell receptor (beta chain) derives from a study of T cell clones after liver transplantation. Background on the study: In this trial, immunosuppression withdrawal was attempted within 2 years of liver transplant. A pre-transplant mixed lymphocyte reaction with TCRbeta sequencing defined graft-donor-reactive clones followed in post-transplant blood.

Using immunoSEQ multiplex PCR, the repertoire was profiled, and TCRdb retains in-frame clones only, with some absent. In the table there are just over 9,000 clones, approximately 79% of which are singletons. Germline V lookup: CDR1 SGHTA, CDR2 FQGNSA. V lost 1 base and J 3 bases, leaving 13 bases between the germline ends. This CDR3 contains 15 residues. The chain has TRBV7-2 and TRBJ2-7; a weak D match, TRBD2 (6 bases). Sequencing was performed on CD8+ T cells from blood, taken before liver transplant. The TCR comes from a human donor who received a liver transplant. The CDR3 region is CASSLGSLGGYEQYF. CDR3 coding DNA: TGTGCCAGCAGCTTAGGTTCTCTGGGAGGCTACGAGCAGTACTTC.